Listed below are T cell receptor beta chains from one sample, sequenced in a study of CD8 T cells in Susac syndrome. TCRdb reprocessed the immunoSEQ multiplex PCR reads via MiXCR and lists one record per CDR3 protein. The profile shows fewer than 150,000 distinct CDR3 sequences, over 85% of them singletons. Sequenced sample: CD8+ T cells from PBMCs. These receptors came from a human donor in good health. Each CDR3 is given with its conserved first and last residue. Rows may omit the clone size; those that give it use once, few, many or a size class.

abundance	v_gene	j_gene	CDR3aa
-	TRBV24-1	TRBJ2-1	CATAGTGGPNEQFF
-	TRBV27	TRBJ1-2	CASSLSAGTYGYTF
-	TRBV13	TRBJ2-5	CASSGRETQYF
-	TRBV15	TRBJ2-1	CATSMSSSYNEQFF
-	TRBV27	TRBJ2-5	CASRLTGLETQYF
-	TRBV28	TRBJ2-7	CASSPVDSSYEQYF
-	TRBV19	TRBJ1-1	CASSWRHTEAFF
once	TRBV9	TRBJ2-7	CASSPSTVSYEQYF
-	TRBV27	TRBJ1-1	CASPRQGRTEAFF
-	TRBV7-9	TRBJ1-4	CASTSNRDKANEKLFF
-	TRBV9	TRBJ1-1	CASSVGNKNTEAFF
-	TRBV20-1	TRBJ1-2	CSARDRDRLSYTF
-	TRBV2	TRBJ2-3	CASRRLAGYTDTQYF
-	TRBV4-3	TRBJ2-1	CASSQDPFGSSYNEQFF
-	TRBV7-9	TRBJ2-1	CASITTDGGPSSYEQFF
-	TRBV9	TRBJ2-3	CASSDHGWEPTDTQYF
-	TRBV29-1	TRBJ2-2	CSVTRLDTGELFF
-	TRBV4-3	TRBJ2-1	CASSQDHELAAEQFF
-	TRBV30	TRBJ2-3	CAWGSGEGRTDTQYF
-	TRBV4-3	TRBJ2-2	CASSQDRALPGELFF
-	TRBV28	TRBJ2-5	CASSWRGLLRETQYF
-	TRBV12-3/TRBV12-4	TRBJ2-1	CASSPFSGRLDEQFF
-	TRBV28	TRBJ2-5	CASSLLTGQETQYF
-	TRBV7-8	TRBJ2-1	CASREFGLAGANEQFF
once	TRBV15	TRBJ2-2	CATRPGAGDTGELFF
few	TRBV7-9	TRBJ2-1	CASSPPSGSSYNEQFF
-	TRBV15	TRBJ1-4	CATQPATNEKLFF
-	TRBV28	TRBJ2-7	CASSRAYEQYF
-	TRBV29-1	TRBJ2-7	CSVVPGENSYEQYF
once	TRBV30	TRBJ2-5	CAWSEFVWETQYF
-	TRBV11-2	TRBJ2-1	CASSLPRTGLTSGIMDEQFF
-	TRBV27	TRBJ2-1	CASRSTDTYNEQFF
-	TRBV11-1	TRBJ2-7	CASSEGLYEQYF
-	TRBV7-2	TRBJ1-1	CASSLAVMNTEAFF
-	TRBV27	TRBJ2-4	CASSLSWQRLKNIQYF
-	TRBV27	TRBJ2-5	CASSLWQGAETQYF
-	TRBV4-2	TRBJ2-7	CASWGGRRDEQYF
-	TRBV4-1	TRBJ1-4	CASSQVGDEKLFF
-	TRBV27	TRBJ1-1	CASSLGAGDEAFF
-	TRBV18	TRBJ2-1	CASSPIGTYMDEQFF
-	TRBV30	TRBJ2-3	CAWSVAGVDTDTQYF
-	TRBV13	TRBJ2-1	CASSLGQTNNEQFF
-	TRBV9	TRBJ1-5	CASSVGPGEGQPQHF
-	TRBV29-1	TRBJ1-1	CSVPSNTEAFF
-	TRBV15	TRBJ2-3	CATSTGRAADTQYF
-	TRBV5-1	TRBJ2-3	CASSFGSTQYF
-	TRBV3-1	TRBJ2-5	CASSQRTSGNQETQYF
-	TRBV7-9	TRBJ2-1	CASSLVTSGLKGNEQFF
-	TRBV7-8	TRBJ2-7	CASSPRIGLSSYEQYF
-	TRBV6-2/TRBV6-3	TRBJ1-1	CASSPRDRYTEAFF
-	TRBV29-1	TRBJ1-1	CSTRGGNTEAFF
-	TRBV15	TRBJ1-5	CATADAGYSNQPQHF
-	TRBV3-1	TRBJ1-3	CASSPADSGNTIYF
-	TRBV27	TRBJ2-3	CASSLGGTGDTQYF
once	TRBV4-2	TRBJ1-4	CASSQSLDRGYEKLFF
-	TRBV27	TRBJ2-2	CASSLPSGELFF
-	TRBV9	TRBJ2-7	CASSVDLAGDEQYF
once	TRBV28	TRBJ2-7	CASSLDALAGVRSYEQYF